Listed below are T cell receptor beta chains from one sample, sequenced in a study of T cell changes during pregnancy in multiple sclerosis. Sequenced by immunoSEQ multiplex PCR; TCRdb stores in-frame clones only, minus some. This table holds 25,000 or so clones, about nine tenths found once. Material: CD8+ T cells from peripheral blood mononuclear cells, obtained before pregnancy. These receptor sequences come from a female donor with multiple sclerosis, enrolled in a pregnancy study. CDR3s include the opening cysteine and the closing phenylalanine or tryptophan. D genes are given only for firm matches. Clone size is stated in some rows and not others, as once, few, many or a class when expanded.

CDR3aa: CASSILASSTDTQYF; CDR3nt: TGTGCCAGCAGCATTCTAGCGTCTAGCACAGATACGCAGTATTTT; d_gene: .; len: 15; v_gene: TRBV27; j_gene: TRBJ2-3; abundance: .
CDR3aa: CAIAAGASYEQYF; CDR3nt: TGTGCCATCGCAGCGGGAGCCTCCTACGAGCAGTACTTC; d_gene: TRBD2; len: 13; v_gene: TRBV10-3; j_gene: TRBJ2-7; abundance: .
CDR3aa: CASSLGVYTYNEQFF; CDR3nt: TGCGCCAGCAGCTTGGGTGTTTACACCTACAATGAGCAGTTCTTC; d_gene: .; len: 15; v_gene: TRBV5-1; j_gene: TRBJ2-1; abundance: .
CDR3aa: CSVGTVNTGELFF; CDR3nt: TGCAGCGTTGGGACAGTGAACACCGGGGAGCTGTTTTTT; d_gene: .; len: 13; v_gene: TRBV29-1; j_gene: TRBJ2-2; abundance: once
CDR3aa: CASSLEAGGTDTQYF; CDR3nt: TGTGCCAGCAGCTTAGAGGCGGGAGGAACTGATACGCAGTATTTT; d_gene: TRBD2; len: 15; v_gene: TRBV7-8; j_gene: TRBJ2-3; abundance: .
CDR3aa: CASRSGQASSYEQYF; CDR3nt: TGCGCCAGCAGATCCGGACAGGCGAGCTCCTACGAGCAGTACTTC; d_gene: TRBD1; len: 15; v_gene: TRBV10-1; j_gene: TRBJ2-7; abundance: .
CDR3aa: CASTHWTGRSGDTQYF; CDR3nt: TGTGCCAGCACCCATTGGACAGGGAGGTCTGGAGATACGCAGTATTTT; d_gene: TRBD1; len: 16; v_gene: TRBV27; j_gene: TRBJ2-3; abundance: .
CDR3aa: CASGPTGLAGTDTQYF; CDR3nt: TGTGCCAGCGGCCCGACCGGACTAGCAGGCACAGATACGCAGTATTTT; d_gene: TRBD2; len: 16; v_gene: TRBV2; j_gene: TRBJ2-3; abundance: .
CDR3aa: CASSPRGSGRELTDTQYF; CDR3nt: TGTGCCAGCAGCCCCCGGGGTAGCGGGAGGGAGTTGACAGATACGCAGTATTTT; d_gene: TRBD2; len: 18; v_gene: TRBV9; j_gene: TRBJ2-3; abundance: .
CDR3aa: CSARQGVSYEQYF; CDR3nt: TGCAGCGCCAGACAGGGGGTTTCCTACGAGCAGTACTTC; d_gene: TRBD1; len: 13; v_gene: TRBV29-1; j_gene: TRBJ2-7; abundance: once
CDR3aa: CATSRMPLAQTDTQYF; CDR3nt: TGTGCCACCAGCAGAATGCCCCTGGCCCAGACAGATACGCAGTATTTT; d_gene: .; len: 16; v_gene: TRBV15; j_gene: TRBJ2-3; abundance: .
CDR3aa: CASSQDWGQGADTQYF; CDR3nt: TGCGCCAGCAGCCAAGATTGGGGACAGGGGGCAGATACGCAGTATTTT; d_gene: TRBD1; len: 16; v_gene: TRBV4-3; j_gene: TRBJ2-3; abundance: few
CDR3aa: CASSFAGGQYEQYF; CDR3nt: TGTGCCAGCAGCTTCGCGGGAGGGCAATACGAGCAGTACTTC; d_gene: TRBD2; len: 14; v_gene: TRBV7-2; j_gene: TRBJ2-7; abundance: .
CDR3aa: CASTSEGLGLDTQYF; CDR3nt: TGTGCCAGCACCTCGGAGGGACTGGGATTGGATACGCAGTATTTT; d_gene: .; len: 15; v_gene: TRBV9; j_gene: TRBJ2-3; abundance: .
CDR3aa: CASSYRTGDGYTF; CDR3nt: TGTGCCAGCAGTTACCGGACAGGGGATGGCTACACCTTC; d_gene: TRBD1; len: 13; v_gene: TRBV6-5; j_gene: TRBJ1-2; abundance: .
CDR3aa: CASSSSGTSGNEQFF; CDR3nt: TGTGCCAGCAGCTCGTCCGGGACTAGCGGCAATGAGCAGTTCTTC; d_gene: TRBD2; len: 15; v_gene: TRBV7-3; j_gene: TRBJ2-1; abundance: .
CDR3aa: CASSPRGSPPTGGPKNIQYF; CDR3nt: TGTGCCAGCAGTCCCCGAGGCTCCCCGCCGACAGGGGGGCCCAAAAACATTCAGTACTTC; d_gene: TRBD1; len: 20; v_gene: TRBV28; j_gene: TRBJ2-4; abundance: .